A selection of T cell receptor beta chains follows, all from one sample in a study of Ad26.COV2.S vaccination and SARS-CoV-2 variants. Assay used: immunoSEQ multiplex PCR; TCRdb lists only in-frame clones, some missing. This table has 250,000 or so clones, around nine tenths appearing once. Sequenced here: peripheral blood, sampled in a trial of Ad26.COV2.S vaccine versus placebo. The receptors were sampled from a person between 18 and 65 years old who received the Ad26.COV2.S COVID-19 vaccine or a placebo. Both conserved end residues are part of each CDR3. The order of the fields is V gene, D gene, clone size, J gene, CDR3 protein, CDR3 DNA. D genes are given only for firm matches. Clone size is shown for a subset of rows, as once, few, many or a class of expanded clone.

V gene: TRBV6-5
D gene: TRBD2
clone size: .
J gene: TRBJ2-2
CDR3 protein: CASSSSGYTGELFF
CDR3 DNA: TGTGCCAGCAGCTCTAGCGGGTACACCGGGGAGCTGTTTTTT

V gene: TRBV19
D gene: .
clone size: .
J gene: TRBJ1-3
CDR3 protein: CASSYVSSGNTIYF
CDR3 DNA: TGTGCCAGTAGTTACGTGAGCTCTGGAAACACCATATATTTT

V gene: TRBV19
D gene: .
clone size: .
J gene: TRBJ1-5
CDR3 protein: CASSMEGGQPQHF
CDR3 DNA: TGTGCCAGTAGTATGGAGGGAGGTCAGCCCCAGCATTTT

V gene: TRBV7-9
D gene: TRBD2
clone size: .
J gene: TRBJ2-3
CDR3 protein: CASSYRTSGVTDTQYF
CDR3 DNA: TGTGCCAGCAGCTATCGGACTAGCGGGGTAACAGATACGCAGTATTTT

V gene: TRBV4-2
D gene: TRBD1
clone size: many
J gene: TRBJ1-1
CDR3 protein: CASSQVGTATEAFF
CDR3 DNA: TGTGCCAGCAGCCAAGTTGGGACAGCCACTGAAGCTTTCTTT

V gene: TRBV30
D gene: .
clone size: .
J gene: TRBJ2-5
CDR3 protein: CALELVKGGETQYF
CDR3 DNA: TGTGCCCTGGAGCTAGTCAAAGGAGGAGAGACCCAGTACTTC

V gene: TRBV7-2
D gene: .
clone size: .
J gene: TRBJ1-6
CDR3 protein: CASSNQGTYNSPLHF
CDR3 DNA: TGTGCCAGCAGCAACCAAGGCACCTATAATTCACCCCTCCACTTT

V gene: TRBV19
D gene: .
clone size: .
J gene: TRBJ2-1
CDR3 protein: CASSIGQGSYNEQFF
CDR3 DNA: TGTGCCAGTAGTATCGGGCAGGGTTCCTACAATGAGCAGTTCTTC

V gene: TRBV7-3
D gene: TRBD2
clone size: .
J gene: TRBJ2-1
CDR3 protein: CASSPAGVNYNEQFF
CDR3 DNA: TGTGCCAGCAGCCCAGCGGGAGTAAACTACAATGAGCAGTTCTTC

V gene: TRBV30
D gene: TRBD1
clone size: .
J gene: TRBJ1-2
CDR3 protein: CAWSVVGQGASGYTF
CDR3 DNA: TGTGCCTGGAGTGTAGTCGGACAGGGGGCCTCTGGCTACACCTTC

V gene: TRBV20-1
D gene: .
clone size: .
J gene: TRBJ1-1
CDR3 protein: CSASFTSNTEAFF
CDR3 DNA: TGCAGTGCTAGTTTTACCTCGAACACTGAAGCTTTCTTT